These T cell receptor beta chains were read from a single sample in a study of memory CD4+ T cells and cytomegalovirus serostatus. Method: immunoSEQ multiplex PCR; TCRdb's copy keeps in-frame clones and lacks some. Among over 35,000 clones, roughly 78% were seen once, and the ten largest hold approximately 1%. Sample: memory CD4+ T cells from blood. These receptors were collected from an adult in good health and CMV-seronegative. CDR3s leave out the opening cysteine and the closing phenylalanine or tryptophan.

j_call v_call cdr3_length cdr3_aa
TRBJ2-3 TRBV28 14 ASWGGGRLRTDTQY
TRBJ2-3 TRBV7-9 13 ASSLTETSTDTQY
TRBJ1-4 TRBV27 12 ASRSRGRFEKLF
TRBJ1-5 TRBV6-5 11 ASSSDLNQPQH
TRBJ1-5 TRBV6-5 9 ASSGGQPQH
TRBJ1-4 TRBV21-1 14 ASSKGPRITNEKLF
TRBJ2-3 TRBV10-3 11 AIWGPGTDTQY
TRBJ1-1 TRBV30 9 AWRPRERAF
TRBJ2-5 TRBV7-8 14 ASSLNLAAFRETQY
TRBJ1-1 TRBV5-1 11 ASSPGTGTEAF
TRBJ1-5 TRBV2 11 ASRRDSNQPQH
TRBJ1-2 TRBV7-2 11 ASSLRWDYGYT
TRBJ1-2 TRBV5-1 11 ASSSGWRYGYT
TRBJ2-5 TRBV5-4 15 ASSRRGDSRSWETQY
TRBJ1-4 TRBV11-2 12 ASSLGTGGEKLF
TRBJ2-3 TRBV2 14 ASSGSWGQGTDTQY
TRBJ1-6 TRBV13 14 ASSSFGQGPWSPLH
TRBJ1-6 TRBV9 16 ASSPTLGTGGYNSPLH
TRBJ1-2 TRBV7-8 13 ASSFKLEGIEGYT
TRBJ2-5 TRBV2 10 ASRPGQQTQY
TRBJ1-6 TRBV27 14 ASLPRQGGYNSPLH
TRBJ2-1 TRBV7-2 13 ASRPGTGLGNEQF